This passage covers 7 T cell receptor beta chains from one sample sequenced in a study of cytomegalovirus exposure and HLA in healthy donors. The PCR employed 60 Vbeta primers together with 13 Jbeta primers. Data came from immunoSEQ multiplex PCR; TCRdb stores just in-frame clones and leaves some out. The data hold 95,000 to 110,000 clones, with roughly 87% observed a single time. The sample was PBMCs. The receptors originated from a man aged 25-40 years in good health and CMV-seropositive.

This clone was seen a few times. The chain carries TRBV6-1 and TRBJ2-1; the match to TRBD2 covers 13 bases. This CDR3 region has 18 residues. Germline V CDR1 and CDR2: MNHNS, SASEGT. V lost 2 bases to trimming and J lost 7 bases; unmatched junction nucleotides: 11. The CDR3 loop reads CASSEQPRTSGGRNEQFF. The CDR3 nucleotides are TGTGCCAGCAGTGAACAACCGAGGACTAGCGGGGGACGTAATGAGCAGTTCTTC.

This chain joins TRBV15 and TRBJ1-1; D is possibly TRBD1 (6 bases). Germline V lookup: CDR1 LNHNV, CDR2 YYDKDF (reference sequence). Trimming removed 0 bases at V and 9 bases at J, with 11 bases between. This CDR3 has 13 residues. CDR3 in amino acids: CATSRDTRDKAFF. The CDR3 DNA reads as TGTGCCACCAGCAGAGATACGAGGGACAAAGCTTTCTTT.

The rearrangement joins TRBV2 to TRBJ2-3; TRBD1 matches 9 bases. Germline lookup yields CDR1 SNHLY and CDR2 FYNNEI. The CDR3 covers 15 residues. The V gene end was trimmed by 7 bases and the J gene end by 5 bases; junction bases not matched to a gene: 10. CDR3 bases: TGTGCCAGCAACATTCTCGGACAGGGGAGAGATACGCAGTATTTT. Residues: CASNILGQGRDTQYF.

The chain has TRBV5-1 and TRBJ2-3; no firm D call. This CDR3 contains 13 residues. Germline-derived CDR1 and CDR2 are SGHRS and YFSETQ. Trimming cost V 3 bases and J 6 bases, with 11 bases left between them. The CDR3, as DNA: TGCGCCAGCAGCTCCCCTGTGTCCGATACGCAGTATTTT. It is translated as CASSSPVSDTQYF.

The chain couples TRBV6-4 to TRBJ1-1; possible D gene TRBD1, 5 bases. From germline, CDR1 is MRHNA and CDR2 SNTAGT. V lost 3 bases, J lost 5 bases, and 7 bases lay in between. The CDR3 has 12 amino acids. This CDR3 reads CASSDQGTEAFF. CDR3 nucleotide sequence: TGTGCCAGCAGTGATCAGGGAACTGAAGCTTTCTTT.

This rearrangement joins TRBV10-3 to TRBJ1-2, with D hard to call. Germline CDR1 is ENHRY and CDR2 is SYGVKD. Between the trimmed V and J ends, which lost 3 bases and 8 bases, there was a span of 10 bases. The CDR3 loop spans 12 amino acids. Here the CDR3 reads CAISDMVSGYTF. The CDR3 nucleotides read TGTGCCATCAGTGATATGGTGAGCGGCTACACCTTC.

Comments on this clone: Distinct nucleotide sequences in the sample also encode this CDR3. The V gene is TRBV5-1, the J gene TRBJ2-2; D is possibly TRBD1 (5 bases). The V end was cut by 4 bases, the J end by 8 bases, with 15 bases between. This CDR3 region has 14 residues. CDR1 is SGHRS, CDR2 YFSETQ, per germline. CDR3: CASSLDRGGGELFF. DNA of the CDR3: TGCGCCAGCAGCCTCGACAGAGGCGGTGGGGAGCTGTTTTTT.